This TCR beta chain derives from a study of CD4 T cells in relation to SARS-CoV-2 and coronaviruses. Measured with immunoSEQ multiplex PCR; TCRdb has only the in-frame clones, and not every one. Among 50,000 to 70,000 clones listed, around 92% were seen once. Trimming removed 3 bases at V and 12 bases at J, with 12 bases between. In germline, CDR1 is SGHDN, CDR2 FVKESK. This CDR3 has 12 amino acids. The sequence derives from an adult with COVID-19. Sequenced input: naive CD4+ T cells from PBMCs. Subset: naive CD4+ T cells isolated by negative enrichment. This chain joins TRBV14 and TRBJ2-1; D might be TRBD2 (6 bases). CDR3 DNA sequence: TGTGCCAGCAGCCAGACTAGTTTGGTGCAGTTCTTC. Its translation: CASSQTSLVQFF.